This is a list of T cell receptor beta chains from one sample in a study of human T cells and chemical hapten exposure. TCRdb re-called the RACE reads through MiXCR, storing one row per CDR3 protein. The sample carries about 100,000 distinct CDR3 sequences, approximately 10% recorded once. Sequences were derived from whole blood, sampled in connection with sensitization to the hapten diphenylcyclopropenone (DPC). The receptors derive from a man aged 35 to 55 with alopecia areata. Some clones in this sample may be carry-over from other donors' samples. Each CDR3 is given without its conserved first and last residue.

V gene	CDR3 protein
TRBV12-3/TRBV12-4	ASSWGEGTEAF
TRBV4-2	ASSPTGTSTDTQY
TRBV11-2	ASSLTGDASTDTQY
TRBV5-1	ASSFTSGAYEQY
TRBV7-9	ASSPGQPSYEQY
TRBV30	AWNPHSGRDNEQF
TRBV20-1	SARDPLGQQETQY
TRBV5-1	ASSRDGADTEAF
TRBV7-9	ASSYQDSREQY
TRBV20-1	SAPPGQVDKNIQY
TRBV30	AWSNPGTGLTEAF
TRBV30	AASRGYGQEQY
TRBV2	ASSGARQGEKLF
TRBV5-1	ASSIMTKPSVARNSSYNEQF
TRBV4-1	ASSQVPGQGFRY
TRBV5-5	ASSLHAEQY
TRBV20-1	SAREMDRGDEKLF
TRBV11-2	ASSMYEQY
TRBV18	ASSPTDRAGTEAF
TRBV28	ASRGSPTGELF
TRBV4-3	ASSQDKTSGGAFDTQY
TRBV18	ASSPGRVPQPQH
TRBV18	ASSPRDGDEQF
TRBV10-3	AISELAGNRNFYNEQF
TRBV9	ASSVEGNTEAF
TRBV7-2	ASSLSGGAGNEQF
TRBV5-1	ASSPAGMDEKLF
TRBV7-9	ASSLAGTTDTQY
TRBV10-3	AISGERTGGSGANVLT
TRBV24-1	ATSDSRPGGLYSGANVLT
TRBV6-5	ASRPPGGLKEF
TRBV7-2	ASRDLAGDGTDTQY
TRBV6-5	ASNPGGVGANVLT
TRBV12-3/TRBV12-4	ASSLQGMTEAF
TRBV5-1	ASSLVDRGALADTQY
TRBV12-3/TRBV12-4	ASSFFAGGRNEQF
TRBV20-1	SAGDRGRNEQF
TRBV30	AWSVNSPLH
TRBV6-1	ASSEEGRGSSYEQY
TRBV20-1	SDVPGICNEQF
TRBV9	ASSPRPDRRGETQY
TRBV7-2	ASSLQWRETEAF
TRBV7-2	ASSSYVTATNEKLF
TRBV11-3	ASSLGVAGVGDTQY
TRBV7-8	ASSPGSIWSFTDTQY
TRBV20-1	SARGAEGGPDTQY
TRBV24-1	ATSDAGAGLDNEQF
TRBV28	ASSRPGTAYEQY
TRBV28	ASSSPAVGTQY
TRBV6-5	ASSRSGINPGELF
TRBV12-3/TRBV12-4	ASSLRTGYNEQF
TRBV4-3	ASSQVIRTEAF
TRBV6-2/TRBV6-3	ATQKEDRNWVNIQY
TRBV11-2	ASSWAQGHGYT
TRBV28	ASSGRDRALNTEAF
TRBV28	ASTRLGEGTDTQY
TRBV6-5	ASSYSQGWTDTQY
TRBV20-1	SATPGQGSGQPQH
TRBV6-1	ASSEAGAKWEQF
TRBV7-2	ASSLTGGAGNTEAF